This T cell receptor beta chain comes out of a study of vaccination effects on CD4 cells after COVID-19. Study-wide background: Samples were taken post-vaccine, and their median timing was 72 days after the second dose. About 2 million PBMC per well received approximately 9.4 IU/ml IL-2 and 8 to 10 ug/ml peptides in culture.

Trimming removed 0 bases at V and 5 bases at J, with 8 bases between. CDR1 and CDR2 (germline): SGHRS, YFSETQ. This CDR3 is 13 amino acids long. This clone has a handful of counts. Its antigen is not known. Following culture for roughly 10 days, CD4+ T cells were isolated. Each participant was administered two doses of either the BNT162b2 or the mRNA-1273 vaccine. A half-medium replacement with IL-2 medium was carried out on days 3 and 7. General study points: The study found marked clonal contraction of infection- and vaccine-induced clones late after vaccination.

Data came from immunoSEQ multiplex PCR; TCRdb stores just in-frame clones and leaves some out. The sample lists approximately 47,000 clones, 55% to 75% occurring once. Sequences were derived from CD4+ T cells from PBMCs cultured without peptide, sampled after COVID-19 vaccination. This chain links TRBV5-1 with TRBJ1-1; no clear D gene. This receptor was obtained from a human donor who received a COVID-19 vaccine. The CDR3 nucleotides are TGCGCCAGCAGCTTGGGTGGTAGGACTGAAGCTTTCTTT. Its translation is CASSLGGRTEAFF.